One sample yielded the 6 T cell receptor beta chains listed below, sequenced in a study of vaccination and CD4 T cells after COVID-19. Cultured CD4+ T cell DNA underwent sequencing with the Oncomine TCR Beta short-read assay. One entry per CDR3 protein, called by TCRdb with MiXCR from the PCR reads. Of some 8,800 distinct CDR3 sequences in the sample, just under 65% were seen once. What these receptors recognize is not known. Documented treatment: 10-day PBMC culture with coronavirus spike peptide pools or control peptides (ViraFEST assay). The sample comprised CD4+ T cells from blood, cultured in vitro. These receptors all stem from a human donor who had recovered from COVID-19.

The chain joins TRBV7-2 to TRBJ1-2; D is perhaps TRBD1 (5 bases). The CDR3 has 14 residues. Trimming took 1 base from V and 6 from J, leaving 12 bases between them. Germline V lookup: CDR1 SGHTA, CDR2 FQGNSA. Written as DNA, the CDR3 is TGTGCCAGCAGCTTAGGTCTGGACACCCATGGCTACACCTTC. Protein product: CASSLGLDTHGYTF.

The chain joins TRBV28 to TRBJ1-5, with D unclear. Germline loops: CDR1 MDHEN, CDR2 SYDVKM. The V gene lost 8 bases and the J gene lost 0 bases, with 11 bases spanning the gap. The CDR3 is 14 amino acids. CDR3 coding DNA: TGTGCCAGCGGCCTGGAAAGTAGCAATCAGCCCCAGCATTTT. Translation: CASGLESSNQPQHF.

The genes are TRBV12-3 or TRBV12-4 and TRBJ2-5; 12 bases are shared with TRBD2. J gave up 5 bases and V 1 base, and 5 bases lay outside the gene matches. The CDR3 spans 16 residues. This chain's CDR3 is CASSLVLAGGRETQYF. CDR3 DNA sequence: TGTGCCAGCAGTTTAGTCCTAGCGGGAGGGCGGGAGACCCAGTACTTC.

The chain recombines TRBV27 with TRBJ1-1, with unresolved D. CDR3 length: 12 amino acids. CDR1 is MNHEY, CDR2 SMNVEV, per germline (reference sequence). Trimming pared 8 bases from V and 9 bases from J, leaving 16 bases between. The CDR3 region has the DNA TGTGCCAGCCGCTCCGGTCAGGCCCAAGCTTTCTTT. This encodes CASRSGQAQAFF.

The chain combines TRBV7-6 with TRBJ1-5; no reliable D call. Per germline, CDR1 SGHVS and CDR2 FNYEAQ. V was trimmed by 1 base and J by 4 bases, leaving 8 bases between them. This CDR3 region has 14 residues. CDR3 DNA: TGTGCCAGCAGCTTAGGGGGAGGAAATCAGCCCCAGCATTTT. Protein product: CASSLGGGNQPQHF.

For the CDR3, the DNA is TGTGCCAGCAGTTTCGACAGGGGGTCAGGCGGGGAGCTGTTTTTT. Protein sequence: CASSFDRGSGGELFF. J is TRBJ2-2 and V is TRBV27; the match to TRBD1 covers 9 bases. V gave up 3 bases and J gave up 7 bases; unmatched junction bases: 6. This CDR3 contains 15 residues. Germline V CDR1 and CDR2: MNHEY, SMNVEV (reference sequence).